These 4 T cell receptor beta chains were sequenced from one sample in a study of T cells after yellow fever vaccination. TCRdb recomputed calls from the 5' RACE reads with MiXCR, one row per CDR3 protein. The sample has around 310,000 distinct CDR3 sequences; 3.5% to 4.5% are singletons. The sequences come from PBMCs, collected 15 days after the yellow fever booster vaccination. The receptor set was obtained from a man aged 18 to 30 who received the YFV17D yellow fever vaccine.

This clonotype was counted many times. The chain couples TRBV19 to TRBJ2-7; D gene ambiguous. Germline assignment: CDR1 LNHDA and CDR2 SQIVND (reference sequence). CDR3 length: 11 amino acids. Between the trimmed V and J ends, which lost 7 bases and 4 bases, there was a span of 8 bases. CDR3 loop: CASKGRYEQYF. The CDR3 DNA sequence: TGTGCCAGTAAAGGCCGATACGAGCAGTACTTC.

The table lists this clonotype with a few counts. V usage is TRBV5-1 and J usage is TRBJ2-3; no clear D gene. The ends were cut back, 0 bases at V and 1 base at J, with 6 bases in the middle. Per the germline V gene, CDR1 is SGHRS and CDR2 is YFSETQ. This CDR3 region has 14 residues. CDR3 loop: CASSLAWGTDTQYF. The CDR3, as DNA: TGCGCCAGCAGCTTGGCCTGGGGCACAGATACGCAGTATTTT.

This clonotype was observed at least ten times. The V gene is TRBV25-1, the J gene TRBJ2-7, with D possibly being TRBD2 (7 bases). The CDR3 has 14 residues. The V end lost 8 bases, the J end lost 3 bases, and 17 bases lay between the germline ends. CDR1 is MGHDK, CDR2 SYGVNS, per germline. CDR3 sequence: CASGLGGAYYEQYF. The CDR3 DNA reads TGTGCCAGCGGTCTTGGGGGGGCCTACTACGAGCAGTACTTC.

The chain links TRBV10-3 to TRBJ1-2, with 8 bases matching TRBD1. Germline assignment: CDR1 ENHRY and CDR2 SYGVKD. CDR3 size: 15 residues. V lost 10 bases and J lost 0; bases outside the gene matches: 10. CDR3 DNA sequence: TGTGCCACTACAGGGGGTAGACCAGCTAACTATGGCTACACCTTC. Translated: CATTGGRPANYGYTF.